Each of the 25 T cell receptor beta chains below was sequenced from the same sample in a study of early T cells in non-severe SARS-CoV-2 infection. Each CDR3 protein gets one entry after TCRdb re-called the 5' RACE reads with MiXCR. The sample has just under 65,000 distinct CDR3 sequences; 8.8% are singletons. The sequenced sample was whole blood, obtained at baseline. These receptors were taken from an adult who was a healthcare worker with PCR-confirmed SARS-CoV-2 infection or an uninfected control (not recorded which).

This clonotype was counted a few times. The chain couples TRBV10-1 to TRBJ2-1; 8 bases align to TRBD2. Germline CDR1 WNHNN, CDR2 SYGVQD (reference sequence). V was clipped by 4 bases and J by 10 bases; unmatched bases: 15. CDR3 length equals 16 residues. The CDR3 region has the DNA TGCGCCAGCAGTGGTGGTAGCGGGAAGTCTATGTACGAGCAGTTCTTC. It is translated as CASSGGSGKSMYEQFF.

The chain carries TRBV20-1 and TRBJ2-2, with 11 bases matching TRBD2. CDR1 DFQATT and CDR2 SNEGSKA come from the germline V gene (reference sequence). V gave up 7 bases and J gave up 6 bases; unmatched junction bases: 16. This CDR3 is built from 17 residues. Here the CDR3 DNA reads TGCAGTGTTCCCAACCTATTACTAGCGGGAGCGTCCGGGGAGCTGTTTTTT. It yields the protein CSVPNLLLAGASGELFF.

This clonotype was observed a handful of times. The chain couples TRBV7-3 to TRBJ2-1; 10 nucleotides align to TRBD2. The CDR3 spans 17 residues. V was clipped by 5 bases and J by 7 bases; unmatched bases: 14. Germline CDR1 SGHTA, CDR2 FQGTGA. CDR3 protein: CASSLKFPGLAINEQFF. The CDR3 DNA sequence: TGTGCCAGCAGCCTTAAATTTCCGGGACTAGCGATTAATGAGCAGTTCTTC.

This clonotype has more than one count but fewer than ten. The chain uses TRBV7-6 and TRBJ2-2; tentative D call: TRBD2 (6 bases). V lost 2 bases to trimming and J lost 5 bases, with 15 bases between them. The CDR3 runs 16 residues. Germline V gives CDR1 SGHVS, CDR2 FNYEAQ. The DNA for the CDR3 is TGTGCCAGCAGCTTATCCGGAGGGCCGGAGACCGGGGAGCTGTTTTTT. Translated, it gives CASSLSGGPETGELFF.

The gene calls are TRBV20-1 and TRBJ1-2, with unresolved D. This CDR3 region has 12 residues. Between the trimmed V and J ends, which lost 3 bases and 2 bases, there was a span of 7 bases. Germline V gene lookup returns CDR1 DFQATT and CDR2 SNEGSKA (reference sequence). The CDR3 loop is CSASQGNYGYTF. CDR3 sequence (DNA): TGCAGTGCTAGCCAAGGAAACTATGGCTACACCTTC.

The rearrangement joins TRBV29-1 to TRBJ2-2; the D gene is possibly TRBD2 (6 bases). Germline-derived CDR1 and CDR2 are SQVTM and ANQGSEA. The ends were cut back, 4 bases at V and 5 bases at J, with 11 bases in the middle. This CDR3 region has 13 residues. CDR3 DNA sequence: TGCAGCGTTGGGAGGGGAGGTACCGGGGAGCTGTTTTTT. It translates to CSVGRGGTGELFF.

This clonotype appeared a few times. The rearrangement uses TRBV7-6 and TRBJ2-4; 12 bases fit TRBD2. J gave up 10 bases and V 0 bases, and 13 bases lay outside the gene matches. The CDR3 totals 18 residues. Germline CDR1 is SGHVS and CDR2 is FNYEAQ. The CDR3 spells CASSLAAWGTSGPLIQYF. In DNA, the CDR3 is TGTGCCAGCAGCTTAGCAGCCTGGGGGACTAGCGGGCCCTTGATTCAGTACTTC.

The rearrangement uses TRBV11-2 and TRBJ2-7, with TRBD2 matching 11 bases. Germline V gives CDR1 SGHAT, CDR2 FQNNGV. Losses at the gene ends were 7 bases for V and 9 bases for J; bases not matched to a gene: 17. The CDR3 is 16 amino acids. The CDR3: CASTHPVGLAGATQYF. The CDR3 coding sequence is TGTGCCAGCACCCACCCCGTAGGACTAGCGGGCGCCACGCAGTACTTC.

V and J are TRBV20-1 and TRBJ2-1, with TRBD2 matching over 10 bases. The V segment lost 2 bases and the J segment 9 bases; nucleotides outside the gene matches: 16. CDR3 size: 17 residues. The germline V gene has CDR1 DFQATT and CDR2 SNEGSKA (reference sequence). This CDR3 is CSARFSSGRAGSSEQFF. The DNA of the CDR3 is TGCAGTGCTAGATTTTCCAGCGGGAGGGCCGGTAGTAGTGAGCAGTTCTTC.

The chain uses TRBV9 and TRBJ2-3; D ambiguous. The CDR3 contains 15 residues. The V gene lost 0 bases and the J gene lost 1 base, with 9 bases spanning the gap. Germline CDR1 SGDLS, CDR2 YYNGEE. The chain's CDR3 is CASSVAIHRTDTQYF. The CDR3 DNA follows: TGTGCCAGCAGCGTAGCCATCCATCGCACAGATACGCAGTATTTT.

The CDR3 protein is CASSPSSGRLILNTGELFF. CDR3 DNA: TGTGCCAGCAGCCCTTCTAGCGGGAGGCTGATTTTGAACACCGGGGAGCTGTTTTTT. The chain couples TRBV12-3 or TRBV12-4 to TRBJ2-2; 11 nucleotides agree with TRBD2. Trimming took 6 bases from V and 1 from J; bases not matched to a gene: 13. CDR3 length: 19 amino acids.

This clonotype was recorded many times. This chain uses TRBV12-3 or TRBV12-4 with TRBJ1-2, with a tentative D call TRBD1 (6 bases). The CDR3 runs to 17 residues. The V end lost 1 base, the J end lost 7 bases, and 22 bases lay between the germline ends. DNA for the CDR3: TGTGCCAGCAGTTTAGATCCCCAGACAGGTTCGATCCGTGGCTACACCTTC. Amino acid sequence: CASSLDPQTGSIRGYTF.

The chain joins TRBV7-2 to TRBJ2-1; D possibly matches TRBD1 or TRBD2 (5 bases each). V was cut by 5 bases and J by 9 bases, with 14 bases left in between. Germline V CDR1 and CDR2: SGHTA, FQGNSA. The length of the CDR3 is 13 residues. The CDR3: CASSQLGVGEQFF. CDR3 sequence (DNA): TGTGCCAGCAGCCAACTGGGGGTAGGTGAGCAGTTCTTC.

V usage is TRBV28 and J usage is TRBJ2-7; 10 positions agree with TRBD2. The CDR3 extends over 14 amino acids. V was pared by 4 bases and J by 11 bases, with 11 bases of the junction left unmatched. The germline V gene encodes CDR1 MDHEN and CDR2 SYDVKM. The CDR3 spells CASSSRTSGVREYF. CDR3 nucleotides: TGTGCCAGCAGTTCCCGGACTAGCGGCGTTAGGGAGTACTTC.

This sequence joins TRBV5-1 and TRBJ2-1, with a weak D call TRBD1 (6 bases). The germline V gene has CDR1 SGHRS and CDR2 YFSETQ. V gave up 2 bases and J gave up 7 bases, with 13 bases separating them. CDR3 length: 14 residues. Here the CDR3 DNA reads TGCGCCAGCAGCTTAATAGGGGGTCTGAATGAGCAGTTCTTC. It translates to CASSLIGGLNEQFF.

This chain joins TRBV30 and TRBJ2-7; D assignment may be TRBD1 or TRBD2 (5 bases each). Germline CDR1 and CDR2: GTSNPN and SVGIG (reference sequence). Deletions cut 7 bases from V and 2 bases from J, with 15 bases between. The CDR3 is 13 residues long. The CDR3 sequence: CASARGLPYEQYF. In DNA, the CDR3 is TGTGCCTCCGCGAGGGGTCTACCCTACGAGCAGTACTTC.

This clonotype was seen many times. The chain combines TRBV9 with TRBJ1-1, with D tentatively TRBD1 (5 bases). The length of the CDR3 is 13 residues. V gave up 5 bases and J gave up 1 base, with 9 bases separating them. The germline gives CDR1 SGDLS, CDR2 YYNGEE. For the CDR3, the DNA is TGTGCCAGCAGTCCCAGGGAGAACACTGAAGCTTTCTTT. This sequence encodes CASSPRENTEAFF.

This clonotype was detected ten times or more. The rearrangement links TRBV5-1 to TRBJ2-1, with 8 positions matching TRBD2. Germline V gene data show CDR1 as SGHRS and CDR2 as YFSETQ. The J segment lost 9 bases and the V segment lost 4 bases, leaving 0 bases of the junction unmatched. The CDR3 is 11 amino acids. The CDR3: CASSAGGEQFF. The CDR3 DNA reads as TGCGCCAGCAGCGCGGGGGGTGAGCAGTTCTTC.

This clonotype occurred a few times. V gene TRBV2 combines with J gene TRBJ2-1; a weak D match, TRBD2 (6 bases). The V end lost 3 bases, the J end lost 7 bases, and 13 bases lay between the germline ends. The CDR3 has 14 amino acids. CDR1 and CDR2 from the germline V gene are SNHLY and FYNNEI. This chain's CDR3 is CASSDVGSGNEQFF. CDR3 bases: TGTGCCAGCAGTGACGTCGGGAGTGGAAATGAGCAGTTCTTC.

The chain joins TRBV6-2 or TRBV6-3 to TRBJ2-7, with D uncertain. V was clipped by 1 base and J by 5 bases, with 3 bases between them. The CDR3 is made up of 11 amino acids. Germline V lookup: CDR1 MNHEY, CDR2 SVGEGT. In DNA form, the CDR3 reads TGTGCCAGCAGTTACTTTAACGAGCAGTACTTC. As protein: CASSYFNEQYF.

This clonotype is medium-sized (0.01 to 0.1%) within its sample. The genes are TRBV29-1 and TRBJ2-1; D is ambiguous. The CDR3 spans 11 residues. The V gene lost 3 bases and the J gene lost 5 bases, with 5 bases spanning the gap. Germline CDR1 reads SQVTM; CDR2 reads ANQGSEA. In nucleotides, the CDR3 is TGCAGCGTTGATACAGACAATGAGCAGTTCTTC. It yields the protein CSVDTDNEQFF.

This clonotype occurred many times. J is TRBJ2-7 and V is TRBV7-8; 7 bases agree with TRBD1. The germline CDR1 and CDR2 sequences are SGHVS and FQNEAQ. Germline trimming cut 0 bases from V and 2 bases from J; bases unmatched to any gene: 7. This CDR3 region has 16 residues. CDR3 loop: CASSLAAGTVPYEQYF. Here the CDR3 DNA reads TGTGCCAGCAGCTTAGCGGCCGGGACAGTCCCCTACGAGCAGTACTTC.

The V call is TRBV3-1, the J call TRBJ1-1, with 10 bases identical to TRBD1. The V segment lost 6 bases and the J segment 5 bases; nucleotides outside the gene matches: 9. The V gene's germline CDR1 is LGHDT and CDR2 YNNKEL (reference sequence). The CDR3 covers 15 residues. This CDR3 reads CASRTGTGERTEAFF. The CDR3 DNA follows: TGTGCCAGCAGGACGGGGACAGGGGAAAGGACTGAAGCTTTCTTT.

This chain links TRBV5-1 with TRBJ2-3; 9 bases map to TRBD2. V lost 3 bases to trimming and J lost 4 bases; unmatched junction nucleotides: 3. Looked up from germline, CDR1 is SGHRS and CDR2 is YFSETQ. The length of the CDR3 is 14 residues. CDR3 DNA sequence: TGCGCCAGCAGCTCGACTAGCGGCCCAGATACGCAGTATTTT. Translating gives CASSSTSGPDTQYF.

This rearrangement joins TRBV30 to TRBJ2-7, with D unresolved. CDR1 and CDR2 (germline): GTSNPN, SVGIG (reference sequence). V lost 3 bases, J lost 4 bases, and 13 bases lay in between. The CDR3 contains 13 residues. CDR3 amino acids: CAWSPTVEYEQYF. DNA of the CDR3: TGTGCCTGGAGCCCTACAGTAGAATACGAGCAGTACTTC. Combining the CDR3 with reference TRBV30 and TRBJ2-7 gives the whole variable domain SQTIHQWPATLVQPVGSPLSLECTVEGTSNPNLYWYRQAAGRGLQLLFYSVGIGQISSEVPQNLSASRPQDRQFILSSKKLLLSDSGFYLCAWSPTVEYEQYFGPGTRLTVT.